Listed here is a single T cell receptor beta chain. The antigen is undetermined. The CDR3 runs 13 residues. The data belong to a study of cytomegalovirus exposure and HLA in healthy donors. General study points: Indistinguishability led to the exclusion of some V segments, TRBV6-2 and TRBV6-3 included. What a later analysis reportedly showed was that an Asian-associated ancestry cluster had fewer N-insertions than the roughly 720-donor mean.

Primers for the PCR totalled 60 Vbeta and 13 Jbeta. Method: immunoSEQ multiplex PCR; TCRdb's copy keeps in-frame clones and lacks some. The table includes approximately 110,000 clones, over 80% detected once. This TCR came from a man over 45 in good health and CMV-seronegative. This chain links TRBV1 with TRBJ2-7; the D segment call TRBD1 is taken from the table without a DNA check. TRBV1 is a documented pseudogene. What was sequenced was PBMCs. CDR3 nucleotides: TGCACCAGCAGCCAAGAACAATTTTACGAGCAGTACTTC. Protein product: CTSSQEQFYEQYF.